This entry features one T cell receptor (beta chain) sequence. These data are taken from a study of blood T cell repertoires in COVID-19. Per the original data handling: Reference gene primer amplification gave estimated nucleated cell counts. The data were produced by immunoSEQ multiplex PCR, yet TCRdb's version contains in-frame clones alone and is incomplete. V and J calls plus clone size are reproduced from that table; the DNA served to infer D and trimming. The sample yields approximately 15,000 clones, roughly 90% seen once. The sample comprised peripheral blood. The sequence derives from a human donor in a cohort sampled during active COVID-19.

The CDR3 coding sequence is TGTGCCGCCCGGGGACAGGGGGACCTGTTTTTT. This codes for CAARGQGDLFF. V is TRBV19 and J is TRBJ1-4; 11 nucleotides line up with TRBD1. CDR3 size: 11 residues. Germline V gene data show CDR1 as LNHDA and CDR2 as SQIVND (reference sequence). V gave up 11 bases and J gave up 14 bases; unmatched junction bases: 7.